This T cell receptor beta chain was obtained from a study of type 1 and type 2 diabetes patients. Study observations and caveats: Groups were not age- or gender-matched, which may bias interpretation. Type 2 diabetes repertoires were more diverse than type 1 diabetes repertoires.

This CDR3 comprises 19 residues. The V gene end was trimmed by 3 bases and the J gene end by 3 bases; junction bases not matched to a gene: 15. The germline CDR1 and CDR2 sequences are KGHSH and LQKENI. A note on this clonotype: What it binds is not known.

Genomic DNA was the PCR template. A primer set of 30 forward and 13 reverse primers amplified the CDR3. One entry per CDR3 protein, called by TCRdb with MiXCR from the multiplex PCR reads. The repertoire holds more than 250,000 distinct CDR3 sequences, with around 47% as singletons. Sequenced material: peripheral blood mononuclear cells (PBMCs). This sequence originates from a man aged 18 to 30 with type 2 diabetes. V usage is TRBV18 and J usage is TRBJ2-1; 9 nucleotides align to TRBD1. In DNA form, the CDR3 reads TGTGCCAGCTCACCTAAAACAGGGGGCAACCGAGCCGTCTACAATGAGCAGTTCTTC. This gives the protein CASSPKTGGNRAVYNEQFF.